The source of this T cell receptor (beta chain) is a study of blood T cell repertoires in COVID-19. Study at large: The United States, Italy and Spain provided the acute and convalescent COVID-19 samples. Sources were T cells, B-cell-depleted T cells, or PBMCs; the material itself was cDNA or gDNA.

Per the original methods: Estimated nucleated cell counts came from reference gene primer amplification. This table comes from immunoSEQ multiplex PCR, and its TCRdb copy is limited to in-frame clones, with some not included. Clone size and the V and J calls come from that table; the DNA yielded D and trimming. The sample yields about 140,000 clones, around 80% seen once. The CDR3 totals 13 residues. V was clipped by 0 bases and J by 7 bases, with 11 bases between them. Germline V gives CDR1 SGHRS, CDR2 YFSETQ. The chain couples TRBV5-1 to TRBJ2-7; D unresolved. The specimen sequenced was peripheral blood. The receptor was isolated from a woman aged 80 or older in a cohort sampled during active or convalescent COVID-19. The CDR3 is CASSLAPGWEQYF. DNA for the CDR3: TGCGCCAGCAGCTTGGCCCCGGGTTGGGAGCAGTACTTC. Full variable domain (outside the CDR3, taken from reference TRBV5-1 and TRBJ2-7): KAGVTQTPRYLIKTRGQQVTLSCSPISGHRSVSWYQQTPGQGLQFLFEYFSETQRNKGNFPGRFSGRQFSNSRSEMNVSTLELGDSALYLCASSLAPGWEQYFGPGTRLTVT.